The clone carrying this T cell receptor (beta chain) was recorded once. Its antigen is undetermined. Relative to the germline gene, one junction end is altered; a read error may explain this. These data originate in a study of T cell responses to AZD1222 COVID-19 vaccine. Study background: Pooling was applied to second doses at about 4 or about 12 weeks.

The study, taken as a whole, reports: Repertoires were obtained solely post-peak T cell response.

CDR1 and CDR2 (germline): MDHEN, SYDVKM. This CDR3 is 12 amino acids long. Profiled with immunoSEQ multiplex PCR; TCRdb holds only in-frame clones, not every one. The sample shows about 140,000 clones, approximately 92% of them seen only once. The clonotype originates from an adult in good health. The chain employs TRBV28 and TRBJ2-7; 9 bases line up with TRBD1. The input for sequencing was peripheral blood, taken on day 0 of AZD1222 vaccination. CDR3 region: CASSLGQGLPSF. DNA for the CDR3: TGTGCCAGCAGTTTAGGACAGGGGCTTCCATCTTTC.